Shown below are 25 T cell receptor beta chains from a single sample sequenced in a study of cytomegalovirus exposure and HLA in healthy donors (dated by TCRdb to about 2017). Receptor libraries were prepared by the immunoSEQ multiplex PCR assay. For the multiplex PCR, a mixture combining 60 forward primers for TCR Vbeta segments and 13 reverse primers for TCR Jbeta segments was used. TCRdb obtained this table from immuneACCESS and retained in-frame rearrangements with V and J assigned. These tables miss some clones; where compared with another copy, unresolved V genes account for less than half of the shortfall, and the remainder is unexplained. The sample table lists some 54,000 clones, around 84% of them with a count of one. Clones ranked in the top ten supply around 5.9% of the sample. The sample taken for sequencing was PBMCs. These receptors all come from a male donor in good health and CMV-seronegative.

V and J are TRBV7-9 and TRBJ2-2, with 7 bases aligning to TRBD2. CDR1 and CDR2 (germline): SEHNR, FQNEAQ (reference sequence). J gave up 4 bases and V 4 bases, and 9 bases lay outside the gene matches. The CDR3 sequence is 16 residues long. The CDR3 coding sequence is TGTGCCAGCAGCTCCTTAGCGGGTTCATGCACCGGGGAGCTGTTTTTT. It yields the protein CASSSLAGSCTGELFF.

The chain uses TRBV2 and TRBJ1-1; possibly TRBD1 for D (5 bases). Germline V CDR1 and CDR2: SNHLY, FYNNEI. The CDR3 loop spans 13 amino acids. The ends were cut back, 5 bases at V and 1 base at J, with 8 bases in the middle. The CDR3 DNA is TGTGCCAGCAGTCCGACAGAGAACACTGAAGCTTTCTTT. This translates into CASSPTENTEAFF.

The genes are TRBV14 and TRBJ2-3; 8 bases map to TRBD1. This CDR3 has 17 amino acids. V shed 3 bases and J 3 bases; nucleotides not matched to a gene: 11. Per the germline V gene, CDR1 is SGHDN and CDR2 is FVKESK. The CDR3 DNA follows: TGTGCCAGCAGCCATTTCGGACAGGGAATTGGGACAGATACGCAGTATTTT. Translating it yields CASSHFGQGIGTDTQYF.

This chain joins TRBV13 and TRBJ1-2; D gene ambiguous. Trimming removed 4 bases at V and 2 bases at J, with 17 bases between. CDR1 and CDR2 (germline): PRHDT, FYEKMQ (reference sequence). The CDR3 consists of 16 residues. CDR3 in DNA: TGTGCCAGCAGCTCGACCCTAAGAGGTCCGAACTATGGCTACACCTTC. Amino acid sequence: CASSSTLRGPNYGYTF. Drawing the rest from reference TRBV13 and TRBJ1-2, the complete variable domain is AAGVIQSPRHLIKEKRETATLKCYPIPRHDTVYWYQQGPGQDPQFLISFYEKMQSDKGSIPDRFSAQQFSDYHSELNMSSLELGDSALYFCASSSTLRGPNYGYTFGSGTRLTVV.

V usage is TRBV19 and J usage is TRBJ1-1; D gene unclear. The CDR3 has 13 residues. Trimming shortened V by 1 base and J by 5 bases, and 8 bases separated the two germline ends. CDR1 LNHDA and CDR2 SQIVND come from the germline V gene (reference sequence). This CDR3 is CASSIGFGTEAFF. In nucleotides, the CDR3 is TGTGCCAGTAGTATAGGTTTCGGTACTGAAGCTTTCTTT.

The genes are TRBV5-8 and TRBJ2-5; 9 positions match TRBD2. This CDR3 has 18 residues. J lost 4 bases, V lost 0 bases, and 13 bases had no gene match. Germline CDR1 is SGHTS and CDR2 is YDEGEE. CDR3 region: CASSLEFGRGGPRETQYF. The CDR3 nucleotides read TGTGCCAGCAGCTTGGAATTTGGGCGGGGGGGCCCCCGAGAGACCCAGTACTTC.

The chain links TRBV7-3 to TRBJ2-1; 10 nucleotides line up with TRBD2. Germline values: CDR1 SGHTA, CDR2 FQGTGA. J gave up 6 bases and V 6 bases, and 11 bases lay outside the gene matches. The CDR3 has 16 residues. CDR3 sequence reads: CASSEWSSGGGNEQFF. CDR3 nucleotide sequence: TGTGCCAGCAGTGAATGGTCGAGCGGGGGGGGCAATGAGCAGTTCTTC.

This clone turned up a few times. The chain links TRBV2 to TRBJ1-1; D not resolved. CDR1 and CDR2 (germline): SNHLY, FYNNEI. This CDR3 is built from 13 residues. V lost 4 bases and J 7 bases, leaving 13 bases between the germline ends. The CDR3 nucleotides read TGTGCCAGCAGTGGGGAGGTGGCGCGTGAAGCTTTCTTT. This gives the protein CASSGEVAREAFF.

The CDR3 is CASSLGTGVRETEAFF. The DNA of the CDR3 is TGCGCCAGCAGCTTGGGGACAGGGGTAAGAGAGACTGAAGCTTTCTTT. The chain is built from TRBV5-1 and TRBJ1-1, with TRBD1 matching over 9 bases. V trimming: 0 bases; J trimming: 5 bases; junction bases outside the gene matches: 8. The CDR3 is 16 residues long. Germline CDR1 is SGHRS and CDR2 is YFSETQ. The variable domain in full, with the rest retrieved from reference TRBV5-1 and TRBJ1-1, is KAGVTQTPRYLIKTRGQQVTLSCSPISGHRSVSWYQQTPGQGLQFLFEYFSETQRNKGNFPGRFSGRQFSNSRSEMNVSTLELGDSALYLCASSLGTGVRETEAFFGQGTRLTVV.

The gene calls are TRBV4-1 and TRBJ1-1; D remains unclear. Germline assignment: CDR1 MGHRA and CDR2 YSYEKL. With 3 bases removed from V and 0 bases from J, the gap between germline ends came to 8 bases. This CDR3 is 14 amino acids long. This CDR3 reads CASSQPPVNTEAFF. In DNA, the CDR3 is TGCGCCAGCAGCCAGCCTCCAGTGAACACTGAAGCTTTCTTT.

This clone came up once. The V gene is TRBV2, the J gene TRBJ1-2; D possibly corresponds to TRBD1 (6 bases). The CDR3 totals 15 residues. The V and J ends lost 7 bases and 0 bases respectively, with 15 bases between them. Germline assignment: CDR1 SNHLY and CDR2 FYNNEI. The CDR3 coding sequence is TGTGCCAGCACCCTCCGAGGGGGTTCTAACTATGGCTACACCTTC. This encodes CASTLRGGSNYGYTF.

CDR3 DNA sequence: TGTGCCAGCAGTTACTCGGCAAACGAGCAGTACTTC. Encoded protein: CASSYSANEQYF. The genes are TRBV6-6 and TRBJ2-7, with D unresolved. Germline V gene lookup returns CDR1 MNHNY and CDR2 SVGAGI (reference sequence). The V and J ends lost 0 bases and 5 bases respectively, with 5 bases between them. The CDR3 spans 12 residues.

V and J are TRBV7-3 and TRBJ2-3, with 8 bases identical to TRBD2. This CDR3 has 13 amino acids. The V and J ends lost 3 bases and 5 bases, in that order; junction bases with no gene match: 1. Germline V CDR1 and CDR2: SGHTA, FQGTGA. CDR3 bases: TGTGCCAGCAGCTTCGCGGGGGGAGATACGCAGTATTTT. It is translated as CASSFAGGDTQYF.

J is TRBJ2-2 and V is TRBV27; TRBD2 might be the D (5 bases). Germline-derived CDR1 and CDR2 are MNHEY and SMNVEV (reference sequence). This CDR3 contains 15 residues. V lost 5 bases to trimming and J lost 0 bases, with 10 bases between them. In DNA, the CDR3 is TGTGCCAGCAGTCGGGGTTACTCGAACACCGGGGAGCTGTTTTTT. Translation: CASSRGYSNTGELFF.

The chain joins TRBV11-2 to TRBJ1-1, with TRBD1 matching 9 bases. Germline CDR1 and CDR2: SGHAT and FQNNGV. V shed 5 bases and J 4 bases; nucleotides not matched to a gene: 5. The CDR3 extends over 14 amino acids. The CDR3 loop reads CASSITGGGTEAFF. DNA for the CDR3: TGTGCCAGCAGCATCACAGGGGGCGGCACTGAAGCTTTCTTT. The full variable domain, with the rest looked up from reference TRBV11-2 and TRBJ1-1, is EAGVAQSPRYKIIEKRQSVAFWCNPISGHATLYWYQQILGQGPKLLIQFQNNGVVDDSQLPKDRFSAERLKGVDSTLKIQPAKLEDSAVYLCASSITGGGTEAFFGQGTRLTVV.

In this sample, this clone turned up a few times. A read error may produce the germline difference seen at one junction end. V is TRBV7-7 and J is TRBJ2-1; 8 bases fit TRBD1. The CDR3 runs 16 residues. From germline, CDR1 is SSHAT and CDR2 FNYEAQ (reference sequence). CDR3 DNA: TGTGCTAGCAGCTTAGAAGGAAGGACAGGGTACAATGAGCAGTTCTTC. Amino acids: CASSLEGRTGYNEQFF. Drawing the rest from reference TRBV7-7 and TRBJ2-1, the complete variable domain is GAGVSQSPRYKVTKRGQDVTLRCDPISSHATLYWYQQALGQGPEFLTYFNYEAQPDKSGLPSDRFSAERPEGSISTLTIQRTEQRDSAMYRCASSLEGRTGYNEQFFGPGTRLTVL.

V and J are TRBV11-2 and TRBJ1-5; tentatively, D is TRBD1 (6 bases). This CDR3 has 14 amino acids. The germline V gene has CDR1 SGHAT and CDR2 FQNNGV. V lost 4 bases and J lost 3, with 10 bases in between. In DNA form, the CDR3 reads TGTGCCAGCAGCTACGGACAGACCAATCAGCCCCAGCATTTT. Protein sequence: CASSYGQTNQPQHF.

This clone has only one observation. This rearrangement joins TRBV2 to TRBJ2-3; 7 bases agree with TRBD1. Per the germline V gene, CDR1 is SNHLY and CDR2 is FYNNEI. There are 14 residues in the CDR3. V shed 7 bases and J 7 bases; nucleotides not matched to a gene: 11. CDR3 DNA: TGTGCCAGCACTCGAGGAGAGGGGGCTAATACGCAGTATTTT. Its protein is CASTRGEGANTQYF.

The V call is TRBV20-1, the J call TRBJ1-2; the match to TRBD1 covers 8 bases. CDR1 is DFQATT and CDR2 is SNEGSKA in the germline V gene (reference sequence). V lost 6 bases, J lost 4 bases, and 1 base stayed unmatched. This CDR3 spans 11 amino acids. CDR3 in DNA: TGCAGTGCGGACAGGGTCTATGGCTACACCTTC. The encoded protein is CSADRVYGYTF.

The chain uses TRBV7-9 and TRBJ2-5, with 7 bases matching TRBD1. Germline trimming cut 5 bases from V and 2 bases from J; bases unmatched to any gene: 8. Germline values: CDR1 SEHNR, CDR2 FQNEAQ (reference sequence). The CDR3 covers 15 residues. CDR3 sequence (DNA): TGTGCCAGCAGCCCCGCCGGGACAGAGCAAGAGACCCAGTACTTC. Protein product: CASSPAGTEQETQYF.

For this clone: The sample holds other DNA sequences that translate to the same CDR3. As DNA, the CDR3 is TGTGCCAGCAGCCCACAGGGGGCAACCGGGGAGCTGTTTTTT. The encoded protein is CASSPQGATGELFF. The chain combines TRBV11-3 with TRBJ2-2; 9 bases are a match to TRBD1. Germline V gene lookup returns CDR1 SGHNT and CDR2 YENEEA. V was clipped by 5 bases and J by 5 bases; unmatched bases: 3. The CDR3 has 14 amino acids.

This clone was recorded a few times. The chain joins TRBV6-6 to TRBJ2-3; tentatively, D is TRBD2 (7 bases). V lost 2 bases and J 5 bases, leaving 14 bases between the germline ends. There are 15 residues in the CDR3. Germline V gene data show CDR1 as MNHNY and CDR2 as SVGAGI (reference sequence). The CDR3 sequence: CASSYGRGAQDTQYF. The CDR3 bases are TGTGCCAGCAGTTACGGTCGGGGGGCCCAAGATACGCAGTATTTT.

This chain connects TRBV6-5 to TRBJ1-1; weak D call: TRBD1 (6 bases). CDR3 length: 11 residues. Germline V CDR1 and CDR2: MNHEY, SVGAGI. V lost 8 bases and J lost 10, with 14 bases in between. The chain's CDR3 is CASGGQGRAFF. The CDR3 coding sequence is TGTGCCAGCGGCGGCCAGGGGAGAGCTTTCTTT.

V and J are TRBV5-1 and TRBJ1-5, with 9 bases aligning to TRBD1. This CDR3 has 13 residues. V lost 4 bases and J lost 5; bases outside the gene matches: 1. In germline, CDR1 is SGHRS, CDR2 YFSETQ. The CDR3 here is CASSRDRDQPQHF. CDR3 sequence (DNA): TGCGCCAGCAGCCGGGACAGGGATCAGCCCCAGCATTTT.

The sample holds one count of this clone. This sequence joins TRBV18 and TRBJ1-2; tentative D call: TRBD1 (5 bases). In germline, CDR1 is KGHSH, CDR2 LQKENI. The CDR3 runs 14 residues. The V gene lost 2 bases and the J gene lost 4 bases, with 11 bases spanning the gap. The CDR3, as DNA: TGTGCCAGCTCACCAATAGAGACAGTCTATGGCTACACCTTC. The encoded protein is CASSPIETVYGYTF.